Described below is a single T cell receptor (beta chain) sequence and its context. Original processing methods: Amplified reference gene primers provided the basis for estimating nucleated cell counts. Profiled with immunoSEQ multiplex PCR; TCRdb holds only in-frame clones, not every one. V and J calls and clone size follow that table, whereas D and trimming were derived from the DNA. Of about 170,000 clones listed, approximately 86% are singletons. The sample is drawn from a study of blood T cell repertoires in COVID-19. Germline CDR1 is SGHAT and CDR2 is FQDESV (reference sequence). The V gene lost 2 bases and the J gene lost 8 bases, with 10 bases spanning the gap. The CDR3 totals 13 residues.

The chain combines TRBV11-1 with TRBJ2-1; a weak D match, TRBD2 (5 bases). Sequenced input: peripheral blood. The receptor was isolated from a man in his 70s with acute or convalescent COVID-19. CDR3 coding DNA: TGTGCCAGCAGCTTAATACACGGGGATGAGCAGTTCTTC. Its translation is CASSLIHGDEQFF.